These 22 T cell receptor beta chains originate from one sample sequenced in a study of blood T cell repertoires in COVID-19. This table comes from immunoSEQ multiplex PCR, and its TCRdb copy is limited to in-frame clones, with some not included. This sample has more than 150,000 clones, with 80% to 90% found just once. Specimen: peripheral blood. These receptors came from a woman between 65 and 79 years old with COVID-19, enrolled during active disease.

The chain joins TRBV7-3 to TRBJ2-1; TRBD2 matches 11 bases. The CDR3 length is 15 residues. Germline V gene lookup returns CDR1 SGHTA and CDR2 FQGTGA. Trimming removed 5 bases from V and 8 bases from J; junction bases left unmatched: 8. This CDR3 reads CASSTSGSLGYEQFF. The CDR3 nucleotides read TGTGCCAGCAGCACTAGCGGGAGTCTAGGCTATGAGCAGTTCTTC.

This rearrangement joins TRBV19 to TRBJ1-1; D is perhaps TRBD1 (5 bases). The CDR3 runs to 12 residues. Trimming removed 4 bases at V and 4 bases at J, with 7 bases between. Germline CDR1 and CDR2: LNHDA and SQIVND (reference sequence). The CDR3 coding sequence is TGTGCCAGTAGTACAGGGCCCACTGAAGCTTTCTTT. As protein: CASSTGPTEAFF.

The chain recombines TRBV28 with TRBJ1-2; TRBD1 might be the D (5 bases). The CDR3 runs 15 residues. The V gene lost 4 bases and the J gene lost 8 bases, with 20 bases spanning the gap. Germline lookup yields CDR1 MDHEN and CDR2 SYDVKM. The CDR3 DNA is TGTGCCAGCAGTTCGGGGGACCGACCTTTAGGGGGCTACACCTTC. Protein product: CASSSGDRPLGGYTF.

The chain has TRBV6-2 or TRBV6-3 and TRBJ1-1; 10 bases agree with TRBD1. V gave up 4 bases and J gave up 3 bases; unmatched junction bases: 5. This CDR3 has 15 amino acids. CDR1 and CDR2 (germline): MNHEY, SVGEGT. The CDR3 DNA is TGTGCCAGCAGTTCCTTAGGACAGGGGGACACTGAAGCTTTCTTT. Amino acid sequence: CASSSLGQGDTEAFF.

The J gene is TRBJ2-2, the V gene TRBV6-2 or TRBV6-3; 12 positions agree with TRBD2. This CDR3 contains 15 residues. V lost 5 bases and J lost 7; bases outside the gene matches: 5. Germline CDR1 and CDR2: MNHEY and SVGEGT. This CDR3 reads CASSKTSGRLGELFF. The CDR3 region has the DNA TGTGCCAGCAGTAAGACTAGCGGGAGACTCGGGGAGCTGTTTTTT.

The chain links TRBV5-1 to TRBJ1-3, with TRBD1 identical over 9 bases. CDR3 length equals 16 residues. Trimming removed 3 bases from V and 0 bases from J; junction bases left unmatched: 4. The V gene's germline CDR1 is SGHRS and CDR2 YFSETQ. The CDR3, as DNA: TGCGCCAGCAGCTGGTGGGACAGGGACTCTGGAAACACCATATATTTT. Translation: CASSWWDRDSGNTIYF.

The genes are TRBV10-1 and TRBJ2-5; 16 bases are shared with TRBD2. The CDR3 totals 14 residues. Per germline, CDR1 WNHNN and CDR2 SYGVQD (reference sequence). V shed 9 bases, J shed 5 bases, and the junction held 3 bases outside the gene matches. CDR3: CARGLAGGPETQYF. DNA of the CDR3: TGCGCCAGGGGACTAGCGGGAGGGCCGGAGACCCAGTACTTC.

The rearrangement uses TRBV5-1 and TRBJ2-5; D remains ambiguous. V gave up 0 bases and J gave up 5 bases, with 14 bases separating them. Germline V lookup: CDR1 SGHRS, CDR2 YFSETQ. The CDR3 consists of 15 residues. The CDR3 sequence is CASSLAPMVGETQYF. The CDR3 DNA reads TGCGCCAGCAGCTTGGCCCCCATGGTCGGGGAGACCCAGTACTTC. Full variable domain (rest looked up from reference TRBV5-1 and TRBJ2-5): KAGVTQTPRYLIKTRGQQVTLSCSPISGHRSVSWYQQTPGQGLQFLFEYFSETQRNKGNFPGRFSGRQFSNSRSEMNVSTLELGDSALYLCASSLAPMVGETQYFGPGTRLLVL.

The genes are TRBV18 and TRBJ1-1; D is undetermined. This CDR3 comprises 15 residues. The germline gives CDR1 KGHSH, CDR2 LQKENI. Trimming stripped 0 bases from V and 0 bases from J, with 8 bases between. The CDR3 is CASSPPSVMNTEAFF. The DNA of the CDR3 is TGTGCCAGCTCACCACCTTCGGTCATGAACACTGAAGCTTTCTTT.

This clone appeared a few times. The chain is built from TRBV5-4 and TRBJ2-7; 9 bases line up with TRBD1. Unmatched junction bases numbered 7, after V lost 0 bases and J lost 6 bases. The CDR3 totals 15 residues. The germline CDR1 and CDR2 sequences are SGHNT and YYREEE (reference sequence). CDR3 loop: CASSLDYRGLSEQYF. In DNA form, the CDR3 reads TGTGCCAGCAGCTTGGATTACAGGGGGCTTTCCGAGCAGTACTTC.

This chain links TRBV27 with TRBJ1-6; D might be TRBD1 (6 bases). This CDR3 spans 14 amino acids. Germline values: CDR1 MNHEY, CDR2 SMNVEV (reference sequence). The ends were cut back, 6 bases at V and 6 bases at J, with 12 bases in the middle. In nucleotides, the CDR3 is TGTGCCAGCAGAAATCAGGGGAGTAATTCACCCCTCCACTTT. Its protein is CASRNQGSNSPLHF.

This clone has a single count. V gene TRBV28 combines with J gene TRBJ2-4; 9 nucleotides match TRBD2. J was trimmed by 1 base and V by 1 base; bases with no gene match: 8. The CDR3 runs to 18 residues. Germline values: CDR1 MDHEN, CDR2 SYDVKM. CDR3: CASSLFRASGIAKNIQYF. The CDR3 nucleotides are TGTGCCAGCAGTTTATTTCGTGCTAGCGGGATTGCCAAAAACATTCAGTACTTC.

The V gene is TRBV6-2 or TRBV6-3, the J gene TRBJ1-1; 9 bases are shared with TRBD1. The V gene's germline CDR1 is MNHEY and CDR2 SVGEGT. This CDR3 spans 15 amino acids. With 0 bases clipped from V and 5 bases from J, the junction kept 4 bases outside the gene matches. CDR3 loop: CASSYSRTGATEAFF. CDR3 coding DNA: TGTGCCAGCAGTTACTCAAGGACAGGGGCTACTGAAGCTTTCTTT.

The chain recombines TRBV28 with TRBJ2-3, with 7 bases fitting TRBD2. Germline CDR1 and CDR2: MDHEN and SYDVKM. The CDR3 length is 12 residues. V was pared by 3 bases and J by 8 bases, with 2 bases of the junction left unmatched. CDR3 sequence (DNA): TGTGCCAGCAGTTTTGGGGAGGGTACGCAGTATTTT. Translated, it gives CASSFGEGTQYF.

This rearrangement joins TRBV6-5 to TRBJ2-1, with D tentatively TRBD1 (5 bases). Trimming shortened V by 2 bases and J by 7 bases, and 6 bases separated the two germline ends. The CDR3 spans 12 residues. Germline V gene lookup returns CDR1 MNHEY and CDR2 SVGAGI. As DNA, the CDR3 is TGTGCCAGCAGTTACAGGGGAAATGAGCAGTTCTTC. Translated, it gives CASSYRGNEQFF.

The rearrangement joins TRBV11-3 to TRBJ2-1, with TRBD1 as a possible D gene (5 bases). Germline V gene sequence: CDR1 SGHNT, CDR2 YENEEA. The CDR3 consists of 12 residues. The germline V and J ends were trimmed by 5 bases and 8 bases, with 10 bases remaining between them. CDR3 sequence: CASSARADEQFF. DNA for the CDR3: TGTGCCAGCAGCGCCAGGGCGGATGAGCAGTTCTTC. Drawing the rest from reference TRBV11-3 and TRBJ2-1, the complete variable domain is EAGVVQSPRYKIIEKKQPVAFWCNPISGHNTLYWYLQNLGQGPELLIRYENEEAVDDSQLPKDRFSAERLKGVDSTLKIQPAELGDSAVYLCASSARADEQFFGPGTRLTVL.

The chain links TRBV5-6 to TRBJ1-3; D may be TRBD1 (5 bases). The CDR3 sequence is 16 residues long. With 4 bases removed from V and 1 base from J, the gap between germline ends came to 15 bases. Germline V gives CDR1 SGHDT, CDR2 YYEEEE. CDR3 protein: CASSENGRTSGNTIYF. The CDR3, as DNA: TGTGCCAGCAGCGAAAACGGAAGGACATCTGGAAACACCATATATTTT.

The V and J genes are TRBV6-1 and TRBJ1-2, with 7 bases fitting TRBD1. V shed 2 bases, J shed 8 bases, and the junction held 8 bases outside the gene matches. This CDR3 is built from 14 residues. Germline CDR1 is MNHNS and CDR2 is SASEGT. As DNA, the CDR3 is TGTGCCAGCAGTGAAAGGAGCAGGGGGGACGGCTACACCTTC. Translating gives CASSERSRGDGYTF.

The rearrangement joins TRBV6-6 to TRBJ1-4; 10 positions match TRBD1. CDR1 is MNHNY and CDR2 is SVGAGI in the germline V gene (reference sequence). V gave up 2 bases and J gave up 2 bases; unmatched junction bases: 2. The CDR3 is 16 residues long. For the CDR3, the DNA is TGTGCCAGCAGTTACCGGACAGGGGGTACTAATGAAAAACTGTTTTTT. Amino acid sequence: CASSYRTGGTNEKLFF.

The chain carries TRBV10-2 and TRBJ2-3; 11 bases agree with TRBD2. Per germline, CDR1 WSHSY and CDR2 SAAADI. This CDR3 region has 16 residues. Trimming at V came to 4 bases and at J to 2 bases, leaving 5 bases not matched to a gene. The CDR3 DNA follows: TGCGCCAGCAGTGCCCTAGCGGGAGGTGCCACAGATACGCAGTATTTT. Its protein product is CASSALAGGATDTQYF.

The chain has TRBV28 and TRBJ1-1; TRBD1 is a possible D gene (6 bases). CDR1 is MDHEN and CDR2 is SYDVKM in the germline V gene. This CDR3 has 15 residues. The V end lost 8 bases, the J end lost 0 bases, and 16 bases lay between the germline ends. CDR3 in amino acids: CASGTSGVLNTEAFF. The CDR3 DNA follows: TGTGCCAGCGGAACGTCAGGGGTCCTGAACACTGAAGCTTTCTTT.

The chain recombines TRBV6-5 with TRBJ1-2; TRBD1 agrees at 9 bases. V trimming: 2 bases; J trimming: 6 bases; junction bases outside the gene matches: 4. CDR1 and CDR2 (germline): MNHEY, SVGAGI. This CDR3 spans 14 amino acids. CDR3 sequence (DNA): TGTGCCAGCAGTTACACCGGGACAGGGAATGGCTACACCTTC. It translates to CASSYTGTGNGYTF.